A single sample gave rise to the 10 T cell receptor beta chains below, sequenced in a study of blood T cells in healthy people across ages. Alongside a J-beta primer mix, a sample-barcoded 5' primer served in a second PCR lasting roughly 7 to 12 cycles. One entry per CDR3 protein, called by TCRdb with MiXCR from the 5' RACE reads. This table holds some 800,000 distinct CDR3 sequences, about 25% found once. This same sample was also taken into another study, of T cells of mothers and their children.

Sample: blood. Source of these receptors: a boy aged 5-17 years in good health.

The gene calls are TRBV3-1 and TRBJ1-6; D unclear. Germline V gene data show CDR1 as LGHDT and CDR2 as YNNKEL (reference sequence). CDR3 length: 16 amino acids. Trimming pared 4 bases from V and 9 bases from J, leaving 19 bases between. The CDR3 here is CASSLQDVSTGSPLHF. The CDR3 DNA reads TGTGCCAGCAGCCTTCAGGACGTATCAACGGGTTCACCCCTCCACTTT.

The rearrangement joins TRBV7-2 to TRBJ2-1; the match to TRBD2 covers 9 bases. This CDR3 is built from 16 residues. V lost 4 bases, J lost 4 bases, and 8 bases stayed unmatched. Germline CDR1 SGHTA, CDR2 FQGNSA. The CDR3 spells CASSSTGLASYNEQFF. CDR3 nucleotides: TGTGCCAGCAGCTCTACGGGACTAGCAAGTTACAATGAGCAGTTCTTC.

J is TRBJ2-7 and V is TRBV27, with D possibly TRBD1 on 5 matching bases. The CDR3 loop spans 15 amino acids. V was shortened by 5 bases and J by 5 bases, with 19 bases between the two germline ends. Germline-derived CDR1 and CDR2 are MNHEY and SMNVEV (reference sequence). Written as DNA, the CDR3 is TGTGCCAGCAGTATCAGGGCTGTCCCCCTTCACGAGCAGTACTTC. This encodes CASSIRAVPLHEQYF.

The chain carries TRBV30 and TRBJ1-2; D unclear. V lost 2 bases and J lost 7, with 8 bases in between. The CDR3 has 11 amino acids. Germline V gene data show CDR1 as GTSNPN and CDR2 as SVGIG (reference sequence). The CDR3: CAWSIMAGYTF. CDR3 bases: TGTGCCTGGAGTATTATGGCTGGCTACACCTTC. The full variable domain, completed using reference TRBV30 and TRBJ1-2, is SQTIHQWPATLVQPVGSPLSLECTVEGTSNPNLYWYRQAAGRGLQLLFYSVGIGQISSEVPQNLSASRPQDRQFILSSKKLLLSDSGFYLCAWSIMAGYTFGSGTRLTVV.

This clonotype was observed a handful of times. CDR3 DNA sequence: TGTGCCAGCAGCGCCGGGACAGATGAGCAGTTCTTC. Translating gives CASSAGTDEQFF. The chain carries TRBV9 and TRBJ2-1; 7 bases fit TRBD1. Germline V gene lookup returns CDR1 SGDLS and CDR2 YYNGEE. CDR3 length equals 12 residues. The ends lost 3 bases at V and 8 bases at J; junction bases unmatched: 2.

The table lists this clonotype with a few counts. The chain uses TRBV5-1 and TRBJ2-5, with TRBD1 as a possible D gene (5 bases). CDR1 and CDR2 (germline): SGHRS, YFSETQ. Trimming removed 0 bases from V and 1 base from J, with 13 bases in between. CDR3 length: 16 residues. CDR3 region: CASSLASGASQETQYF. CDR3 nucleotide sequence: TGCGCCAGCAGCTTGGCCAGTGGGGCTAGCCAAGAGACCCAGTACTTC.

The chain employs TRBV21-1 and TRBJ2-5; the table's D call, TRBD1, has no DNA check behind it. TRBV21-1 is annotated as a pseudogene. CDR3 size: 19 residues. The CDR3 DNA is TGTGCCAGCAGCAAACCGACTATCTACAGGGGGGGATGCCAAGAGACCCAGTACTTC. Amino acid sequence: CASSKPTIYRGGCQETQYF.

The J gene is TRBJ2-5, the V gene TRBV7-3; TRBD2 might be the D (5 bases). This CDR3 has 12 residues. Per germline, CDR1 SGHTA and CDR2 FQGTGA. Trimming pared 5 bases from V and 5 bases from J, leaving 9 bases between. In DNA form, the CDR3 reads TGTGCCAGCAGCGCCACGGGGGAGACCCAGTACTTC. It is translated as CASSATGETQYF.

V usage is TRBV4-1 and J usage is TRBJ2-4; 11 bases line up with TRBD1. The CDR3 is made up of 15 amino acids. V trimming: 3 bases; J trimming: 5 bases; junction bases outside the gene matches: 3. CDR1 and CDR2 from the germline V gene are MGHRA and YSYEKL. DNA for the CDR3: TGCGCCAGCAGCCAGCCGGGACAGGGGGAAAACATTCAGTACTTC. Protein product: CASSQPGQGENIQYF.

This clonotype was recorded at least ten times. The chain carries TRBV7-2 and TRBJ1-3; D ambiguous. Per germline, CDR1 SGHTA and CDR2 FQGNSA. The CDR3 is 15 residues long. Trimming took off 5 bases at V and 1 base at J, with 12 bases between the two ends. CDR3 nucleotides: TGTGCCAGCAGCCCGTTCGTGGGTTCTGGAAACACCATATATTTT. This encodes CASSPFVGSGNTIYF.